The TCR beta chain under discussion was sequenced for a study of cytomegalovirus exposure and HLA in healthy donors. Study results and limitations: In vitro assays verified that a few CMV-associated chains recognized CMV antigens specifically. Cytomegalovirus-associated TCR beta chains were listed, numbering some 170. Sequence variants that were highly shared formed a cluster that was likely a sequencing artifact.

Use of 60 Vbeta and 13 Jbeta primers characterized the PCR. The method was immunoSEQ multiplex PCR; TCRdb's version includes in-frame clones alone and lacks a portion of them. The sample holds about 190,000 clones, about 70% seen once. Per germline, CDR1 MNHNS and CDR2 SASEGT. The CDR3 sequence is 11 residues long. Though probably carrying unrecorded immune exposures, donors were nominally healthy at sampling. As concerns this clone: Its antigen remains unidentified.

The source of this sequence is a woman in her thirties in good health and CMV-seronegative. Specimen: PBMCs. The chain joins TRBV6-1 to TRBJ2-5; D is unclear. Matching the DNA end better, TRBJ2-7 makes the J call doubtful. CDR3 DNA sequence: TGTGCCAGCAGTGAAGACTACGAGCAGTACTTC. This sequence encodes CASSEDYEQYF.